These 25 T cell receptor beta chains were sequenced from one sample in a study of T cell repertoires in cytomegalovirus infection. No antigen has been assigned to these receptors. In TCRdb, the reads were re-called with MiXCR into one record per CDR3 protein. The profile shows about 83,000 distinct CDR3 sequences, under 55% of them singletons. The sequenced sample was CD8+ T cells from cultured PBMCs, obtained from culture after CMV antigen stimulation. These receptor sequences come from a human donor in good health (CMV status not recorded). Some clones in this sample may be carry-over from other donors' samples.

The V and J genes are TRBV7-2 and TRBJ2-7, with 7 bases identical to TRBD2. V lost 1 base, J lost 5 bases, and 5 bases stayed unmatched. There are 14 residues in the CDR3. The germline V gene encodes CDR1 SGHTA and CDR2 FQGNSA. This chain's CDR3 is CASSLGGGGDEQYF. In nucleotides, the CDR3 is TGTGCCAGCAGCTTAGGGGGGGGGGGGGACGAGCAGTACTTC.

This clonotype has just a few counts. J is TRBJ2-7 and V is TRBV11-2; 14 nucleotides match TRBD2. Per germline, CDR1 SGHAT and CDR2 FQNNGV. The CDR3 covers 19 residues. J lost 0 bases, V lost 0 bases, and 7 bases had no gene match. The CDR3 here is CASSLDLPGTSGSSYEQYF. The DNA for the CDR3 is TGTGCCAGCAGCTTAGATCTGCCCGGGACTAGCGGGAGCTCCTACGAGCAGTACTTC.

The chain combines TRBV11-2 with TRBJ1-5; D is perhaps TRBD1 (5 bases). Germline V gene data show CDR1 as SGHAT and CDR2 as FQNNGV. This CDR3 spans 13 amino acids. V shed 7 bases and J shed 9 bases, with 16 bases lying between them. The CDR3 DNA is TGTGCCAGCACCGGAGGGGAGGGCGCGCCCCAGCATTTT. It yields the protein CASTGGEGAPQHF.

The chain has TRBV7-2 and TRBJ2-5; weak D call: TRBD1 (6 bases). The CDR3 consists of 14 residues. Germline V lookup: CDR1 SGHTA, CDR2 FQGNSA. V lost 5 bases and J 0 bases, leaving 10 bases between the germline ends. The CDR3 nucleotides read TGTGCCAGCAGCATACACAGGGACCAAGAGACCCAGTACTTC. Translation gives CASSIHRDQETQYF.

The CDR3 DNA sequence: TGTGCCAGCAGGGGAGATACGCAGTATTTT. Translating gives CASRGDTQYF. The chain carries TRBV2 and TRBJ2-3; D gene ambiguous. Germline V gene lookup returns CDR1 SNHLY and CDR2 FYNNEI. V was pared by 6 bases and J by 5 bases, with 3 bases between. This CDR3 contains 10 residues.

This clonotype was picked up a small number of times. The CDR3 protein is CAMREMNEQFF. CDR3 coding DNA: TGTGCCATGCGGGAGATGAATGAGCAGTTCTTC. The V call is TRBV7-6, the J call TRBJ2-1; 7 bases line up with TRBD2. The CDR3 extends over 11 amino acids. CDR1 is SGHVS and CDR2 is FNYEAQ in the germline V gene. Trimming at V came to 10 bases and at J to 7 bases, leaving 4 bases not matched to a gene. Based on the CDR3 plus reference TRBV7-6 and TRBJ2-1, the full variable domain is GAGVSQSPRYKVTKRGQDVALRCDPISGHVSLYWYRQALGQGPEFLTYFNYEAQQDKSGLPNDRFSAERPEGSISTLTIQRTEQRDSAMYRCAMREMNEQFFGPGTRLTVL.

This clonotype was recorded at least ten times. The rearrangement uses TRBV7-8 and TRBJ2-3; TRBD1 is a possible D gene (6 bases). V shed 1 base and J shed 4 bases, with 18 bases lying between them. CDR1 and CDR2 (germline): SGHVS, FQNEAQ. The CDR3 contains 17 residues. The CDR3 sequence is CASSLVEQGPRADTQYF. The CDR3 nucleotides read TGTGCCAGCAGCTTAGTTGAACAGGGTCCTAGGGCAGATACGCAGTATTTT.

This clonotype was counted a few times. The chain combines TRBV5-1 with TRBJ2-3, with 8 bases identical to TRBD1. CDR3 length equals 15 residues. CDR1 and CDR2 from the germline V gene are SGHRS and YFSETQ. Trimming took 7 bases from V and 2 from J; bases not matched to a gene: 9. The CDR3 DNA reads TGCGCCAGCGCTACCCGGGACAGGAACACAGATACGCAGTATTTT. It codes for CASATRDRNTDTQYF. Combining the CDR3 with reference TRBV5-1 and TRBJ2-3 gives the whole variable domain KAGVTQTPRYLIKTRGQQVTLSCSPISGHRSVSWYQQTPGQGLQFLFEYFSETQRNKGNFPGRFSGRQFSNSRSEMNVSTLELGDSALYLCASATRDRNTDTQYFGPGTRLTVL.

The chain uses TRBV28 and TRBJ2-4; unclear D gene. V lost 3 bases, J lost 0 bases, and 12 bases lay in between. Germline lookup yields CDR1 MDHEN and CDR2 SYDVKM. This CDR3 is 16 amino acids long. CDR3 sequence: CASSFPRLLAKNIQYF. CDR3 nucleotides: TGTGCCAGCAGTTTCCCCCGACTTTTAGCCAAAAACATTCAGTACTTC.

The V call is TRBV7-2, the J call TRBJ2-7, with D uncertain. CDR1 is SGHTA and CDR2 is FQGNSA in the germline V gene. The V end lost 4 bases, the J end lost 0 bases, and 7 bases lay between the germline ends. This CDR3 contains 13 residues. CDR3 amino acids: CASSYEVSYEQYF. DNA of the CDR3: TGTGCCAGCAGCTATGAGGTCTCCTACGAGCAGTACTTC.

This sequence joins TRBV7-8 and TRBJ1-2; D gene uncertain. The V and J ends lost 4 bases and 1 base respectively, with 4 bases between them. Germline V gene lookup returns CDR1 SGHVS and CDR2 FQNEAQ. CDR3 size: 12 residues. CDR3 in amino acids: CASSSSNYGYTF. The DNA for the CDR3 is TGTGCCAGCAGCTCCAGTAACTATGGCTACACCTTC.

This clonotype was detected only once. The chain is built from TRBV11-2 and TRBJ1-2, with unresolved D. Trimming left V 2 bases short and J 3 bases short, with 10 bases between. This CDR3 region has 14 residues. Germline CDR1 and CDR2: SGHAT and FQNNGV. CDR3 bases: TGTGCCAGCAGCTTATGGGGAGAGGACTATGGCTACACCTTC. This codes for CASSLWGEDYGYTF.

V gene TRBV20-1 combines with J gene TRBJ1-4, with D possibly TRBD1 on 5 matching bases. Germline CDR1 DFQATT, CDR2 SNEGSKA (reference sequence). Trimming removed 1 base from V and 6 bases from J, with 15 bases in between. This CDR3 spans 15 amino acids. The CDR3 spells CSARAVPRVDEKLFF. The CDR3 region has the DNA TGCAGTGCTAGAGCGGTCCCCAGGGTGGATGAAAAACTGTTTTTT.

The chain links TRBV27 to TRBJ2-7; D gene unclear. Trimming removed 4 bases at V and 6 bases at J, with 7 bases between. The germline gives CDR1 MNHEY, CDR2 SMNVEV (reference sequence). This CDR3 spans 11 amino acids. The CDR3 DNA reads TGTGCCAGCAGTTCCCCCGTCGAGCAGTACTTC. This encodes CASSSPVEQYF.

The J gene is TRBJ2-7, the V gene TRBV7-2, with D possibly being TRBD2 (5 bases). V lost 1 base, J lost 2 bases, and 9 bases lay in between. The CDR3 runs to 14 residues. Germline-derived CDR1 and CDR2 are SGHTA and FQGNSA. The CDR3 nucleotides read TGTGCCAGCAGCTTAGAAGAGGGAGCCTACGAGCAGTACTTC. Protein product: CASSLEEGAYEQYF.

This clonotype was seen only a few times. The chain carries TRBV7-4 and TRBJ1-6; weak D call: TRBD1 (5 bases). From germline, CDR1 is SGHVT and CDR2 SQSDAQ. The V end was cut by 5 bases, the J end by 3 bases, with 11 bases between. This CDR3 is 15 amino acids long. CDR3 sequence: CASSPGTIYNSPLHF. In DNA, the CDR3 is TGTGCCAGCAGCCCCGGGACGATCTATAATTCACCCCTCCACTTT.

This clonotype was found many times. The chain has TRBV7-8 and TRBJ2-1; 8 nucleotides match TRBD2. The CDR3 runs to 16 residues. V was clipped by 2 bases and J by 2 bases; unmatched bases: 5. Germline V gene data show CDR1 as SGHVS and CDR2 as FQNEAQ. CDR3 DNA: TGTGCCAGCAGCTTAAACAGCGGGAGTGCCTACAATGAGCAGTTCTTC. Translated: CASSLNSGSAYNEQFF.

This clonotype was recorded at least ten times. This chain uses TRBV11-2 with TRBJ1-6; maybe TRBD1 (5 bases). The CDR3 contains 16 residues. Germline V CDR1 and CDR2: SGHAT, FQNNGV. V lost 3 bases and J lost 8, with 17 bases in between. The CDR3 bases are TGTGCCAGCAGCTTTTCCCCGGGACGGGGGGATTCACCCCTCCACTTT. It translates to CASSFSPGRGDSPLHF.

In this sample, this clonotype turned up a few times. The chain carries TRBV7-9 and TRBJ2-3; TRBD1 matches 7 bases. Germline CDR1 SEHNR, CDR2 FQNEAQ (reference sequence). The CDR3 consists of 14 residues. Trimming at V came to 5 bases and at J to 4 bases, leaving 6 bases not matched to a gene. DNA for the CDR3: TGTGCCAGCAGCCCCCGACAGGGTGCAGATACGCAGTATTTT. This sequence encodes CASSPRQGADTQYF.

This clonotype was found many times. The chain has TRBV7-8 and TRBJ2-5; no definite D call. The V end lost 1 base, the J end lost 5 bases, and 11 bases lay between the germline ends. Per the germline V gene, CDR1 is SGHVS and CDR2 is FQNEAQ. The CDR3 length is 14 residues. CDR3 bases: TGTGCCAGCAGCTTAGGTAGCCTCCGGGAGACCCAGTACTTC. It yields the protein CASSLGSLRETQYF. Full variable domain (missing parts from reference TRBV7-8 and TRBJ2-5): GAGVSQSPRYKVAKRGQDVALRCDPISGHVSLFWYQQALGQGPEFLTYFQNEAQLDKSGLPSDRFFAERPEGSVSTLKIQRTQQEDSAVYLCASSLGSLRETQYFGPGTRLLVL.

The chain uses TRBV19 and TRBJ1-5; TRBD1 matches at 7 bases. V was clipped by 11 bases and J by 1 base; unmatched bases: 11. This CDR3 is built from 15 residues. The germline V gene has CDR1 LNHDA and CDR2 SQIVND (reference sequence). The CDR3 nucleotides are TGTGCCGCAAAACAGGGGCCTCAAAGCAATCAGCCCCAGCATTTT. It yields the protein CAAKQGPQSNQPQHF.

The chain combines TRBV7-2 with TRBJ2-3, with D hard to call. The ends were cut back, 5 bases at V and 4 bases at J, with 7 bases in the middle. This CDR3 spans 12 amino acids. Germline V gene lookup returns CDR1 SGHTA and CDR2 FQGNSA. For the CDR3, the DNA is TGTGCCAGCAGCCCACGCCCAGATACGCAGTATTTT. Residues: CASSPRPDTQYF.

The chain recombines TRBV11-2 with TRBJ2-4; D is uncertain. This CDR3 spans 13 amino acids. The germline V and J ends were trimmed by 7 bases and 8 bases, with 15 bases remaining between them. In germline, CDR1 is SGHAT, CDR2 FQNNGV. This CDR3 reads CASKAAGLDIQYF. Here the CDR3 DNA reads TGTGCCAGCAAGGCCGCCGGGTTAGACATTCAGTACTTC.

The V call is TRBV5-1, the J call TRBJ2-3, with 7 bases identical to TRBD1. Germline CDR1 reads SGHRS; CDR2 reads YFSETQ. V was clipped by 4 bases and J by 0 bases; unmatched bases: 5. The CDR3 extends over 15 amino acids. The CDR3 protein is CASSPGQTSTDTQYF. For the CDR3, the DNA is TGCGCCAGCAGCCCGGGACAGACTAGCACAGATACGCAGTATTTT.

The chain links TRBV7-9 to TRBJ2-3, with 8 bases matching TRBD2. V gave up 3 bases and J gave up 7 bases; unmatched junction bases: 3. Per germline, CDR1 SEHNR and CDR2 FQNEAQ (reference sequence). The length of the CDR3 is 13 residues. Here the CDR3 reads CASSFSGVNTQYF. The CDR3 DNA follows: TGTGCCAGCAGCTTTAGCGGGGTCAATACGCAGTATTTT.